Each of the 29 T cell receptor beta chains below was sequenced from the same sample in a study of regulatory T cells in long-lasting Graves disease. Time point specified: newly diagnosed GD, antithyroid drugs for less than 3 months. Researchers made the TCR library from RNA that was extracted from PBMCs. To make TCR beta libraries, researchers used iRepertoire HTBI primers and Arm-PCR of CDR3 regions. TCRdb processed the multiplex PCR reads anew with MiXCR; each CDR3 protein has one entry. The data show more than 300,000 distinct CDR3 sequences, around a sixth seen once. The sample here was peripheral blood mononuclear cells (PBMCs), taken at new diagnosis, from a patient treated with antithyroid drugs. These receptors were taken from a female donor with Graves disease.

Comment on this clonotype: At one of its ends the junction is not consistent with the germline gene, which may arise from a read error. The CDR3 region has the DNA TGCAGTGCTAGCGGGGGGCTCACGCGTTTT. Its protein is CSASGGLTRF. The chain links TRBV20-1 to TRBJ1-1, with a tentative D call TRBD1 (6 bases). CDR3 length: 10 amino acids. Germline CDR1 reads DFQATT; CDR2 reads SNEGSKA (reference sequence).

This chain joins TRBV7-8 and TRBJ2-2; 12 bases line up with TRBD2. Per the germline V gene, CDR1 is SGHVS and CDR2 is FQNEAQ. The CDR3 runs to 18 residues. Trimming removed 4 bases from V and 4 bases from J; junction bases left unmatched: 10. CDR3 in amino acids: CASSSTLAGGRPTGELFF. The CDR3 nucleotides read TGTGCCAGCAGCTCTACTCTAGCGGGAGGGCGTCCCACCGGGGAGCTGTTTTTT. Full variable domain (rest looked up from reference TRBV7-8 and TRBJ2-2): GAGVSQSPRYKVAKRGQDVALRCDPISGHVSLFWYQQALGQGPEFLTYFQNEAQLDKSGLPSDRFFAERPEGSVSTLKIQRTQQEDSAVYLCASSSTLAGGRPTGELFFGEGSRLTVL.

This clonotype has at least ten counts. The chain is built from TRBV27 and TRBJ2-7; possibly TRBD1 or TRBD2 for D (5 bases each). V dropped 5 bases and J dropped 2 bases, with 13 bases sitting between them. This CDR3 has 14 residues. Germline loops: CDR1 MNHEY, CDR2 SMNVEV (reference sequence). CDR3 sequence: CASSTTGTTYEQYF. The CDR3, as DNA: TGTGCCAGCAGTACAACCGGGACCACCTACGAGCAGTACTTC.

This rearrangement joins TRBV14 to TRBJ1-2, with D unclear. Germline lookup yields CDR1 SGHDN and CDR2 FVKESK. CDR3 length equals 13 residues. The germline V and J ends were trimmed by 0 bases and 4 bases, with 6 bases remaining between them. Here the CDR3 reads CASSQDHFYGYTF. As DNA, the CDR3 is TGTGCCAGCAGCCAAGACCACTTCTATGGCTACACCTTC.

This clonotype was detected many times. The DNA for the CDR3 is TGTGCCAGCAGCGTAGAGGGACTAGCGAGGGATGAGCAGTTCTTC. Protein product: CASSVEGLARDEQFF. V and J are TRBV9 and TRBJ2-1; 10 bases agree with TRBD2. V lost 0 bases, J lost 8 bases, and 5 bases stayed unmatched. CDR1 is SGDLS and CDR2 is YYNGEE in the germline V gene. The CDR3 runs to 15 residues. Variable domain in full (rest from reference TRBV9 and TRBJ2-1): DSGVTQTPKHLITATGQRVTLRCSPRSGDLSVYWYQQSLDQGLQFLIQYYNGEERAKGNILERFSAQQFPDLHSELNLSSLELGDSALYFCASSVEGLARDEQFFGPGTRLTVL.

At least ten counts were recorded for this clonotype. The rearrangement joins TRBV5-5 to TRBJ1-1, with D uncertain. The CDR3 contains 12 residues. V dropped 3 bases and J dropped 5 bases, with 8 bases sitting between them. Germline lookup yields CDR1 SGHKS and CDR2 YYEKEE (reference sequence). CDR3 sequence reads: CASSYRRTEAFF. The DNA of the CDR3 is TGTGCCAGCAGCTATCGGCGAACTGAAGCTTTCTTT.

This clonotype was counted at least ten times. The V call is TRBV7-6, the J call TRBJ2-2; tentative D call: TRBD1 (6 bases). Germline V gene data show CDR1 as SGHVS and CDR2 as FNYEAQ. CDR3 length equals 15 residues. Trimming stripped 5 bases from V and 5 bases from J, with 15 bases between. The CDR3 is CASSRRTAMTGELFF. Here the CDR3 DNA reads TGTGCCAGCAGCCGACGGACAGCAATGACCGGGGAGCTGTTTTTT.

The chain recombines TRBV25-1 with TRBJ1-1; no definite D call. CDR1 MGHDK and CDR2 SYGVNS come from the germline V gene. With 2 bases removed from V and 11 bases from J, the gap between germline ends came to 18 bases. The CDR3 contains 14 residues. Here the CDR3 DNA reads TGTGCCAGCAGTGAAAAGTCCCCCCCTATTGGGGCTTTCTTT. The encoded protein is CASSEKSPPIGAFF.

This clonotype has more than one count but fewer than ten. The chain combines TRBV6-1 with TRBJ1-1; D is uncertain. The V and J ends lost 4 bases and 5 bases respectively, with 14 bases between them. Germline V gene sequence: CDR1 MNHNS, CDR2 SASEGT. The CDR3 is 14 residues long. CDR3 in amino acids: CASSAHMGRTEAFF. The CDR3, as DNA: TGTGCCAGCAGTGCCCACATGGGAAGGACTGAAGCTTTCTTT.

The chain recombines TRBV14 with TRBJ1-1, with D unresolved. V lost 9 bases and J 1 base, leaving 21 bases between the germline ends. CDR1 and CDR2 (germline): SGHDN, FVKESK. This CDR3 is 16 amino acids long. The CDR3 loop is CASSITPLRGNTEAFF. The CDR3 bases are TGTGCCAGTTCTATCACCCCCCTCCGGGGGAACACTGAAGCTTTCTTT.

In its sample, this clonotype was seen many times. The V and J genes are TRBV28 and TRBJ2-1; D is possibly TRBD1 (5 bases). The ends were cut back, 4 bases at V and 9 bases at J, with 19 bases in the middle. The CDR3 consists of 15 residues. The germline CDR1 and CDR2 sequences are MDHEN and SYDVKM. CDR3 DNA: TGTGCCAGCAGTTCAGGGCGGCGGACGACCGGTGAGCAGTTCTTC. This codes for CASSSGRRTTGEQFF. Looking up the rest from reference TRBV28 and TRBJ2-1 gives the full variable domain: DVKVTQSSRYLVKRTGEKVFLECVQDMDHENMFWYRQDPGLGLRLIYFSYDVKMKEKGDIPEGYSVSREKKERFSLILESASTNQTSMYLCASSSGRRTTGEQFFGPGTRLTVL.

This clonotype was seen repeatedly, ten times or more. The chain joins TRBV7-2 to TRBJ1-5; weak D call: TRBD1 (6 bases). Germline CDR1 is SGHTA and CDR2 is FQGNSA. Trimming shortened V by 6 bases and J by 9 bases, and 15 bases separated the two germline ends. The CDR3 contains 13 residues. DNA for the CDR3: TGTGCCAGCAGTCGACAGGAGAGGACGCCCCAGCATTTT. This codes for CASSRQERTPQHF.

About this clonotype: A far larger clone is a single base away, which makes a read error likely. The genes are TRBV20-1 and TRBJ2-5; D is possibly TRBD1 (6 bases). The J call is in doubt because the DNA end fits TRBJ2-7 better. This CDR3 is built from 14 residues. CDR1 DFQATT and CDR2 SNEGSKA come from the germline V gene (reference sequence). This CDR3 is CSASGLDSSYEQYF. DNA for the CDR3: TGCAGTGCTAGCGGTTTGGACAGCTCCTACGAGCAGTACTTC.

This clonotype was counted at least ten times. V usage is TRBV12-3 or TRBV12-4 and J usage is TRBJ2-1, with 7 bases matching TRBD2. V shed 3 bases, J shed 7 bases, and the junction held 9 bases outside the gene matches. The CDR3 sequence is 15 residues long. The CDR3 DNA reads TGTGCCAGCAGTTTCAGCGGGGCCCCTGGGAATGAGCAGTTCTTC. Translated: CASSFSGAPGNEQFF.

This clonotype has at least ten counts. The V gene is TRBV12-3 or TRBV12-4, the J gene TRBJ1-2, with D possibly being TRBD1 (5 bases). The ends were cut back, 3 bases at V and 6 bases at J, with 11 bases in the middle. The length of the CDR3 is 13 residues. CDR3: CASSFPGLHGYTF. The CDR3 DNA sequence: TGTGCCAGCAGTTTCCCAGGGCTCCATGGCTACACCTTC.

This clonotype has ten or more counts. The V gene is TRBV11-2, the J gene TRBJ1-2; 9 bases fit TRBD1. The CDR3 has 15 amino acids. CDR1 is SGHAT, CDR2 FQNNGV, per germline. The V gene end was trimmed by 5 bases and the J gene end by 5 bases; junction bases not matched to a gene: 9. CDR3 protein: CASSAYRGRFYGYTF. DNA of the CDR3: TGTGCCAGCAGCGCCTACAGGGGGCGTTTTTATGGCTACACCTTC.

This clonotype was recorded many times. The rearrangement links TRBV12-5 to TRBJ2-7; 14 bases are a match to TRBD2. This CDR3 region has 18 residues. Germline trimming cut 2 bases from V and 6 bases from J; bases unmatched to any gene: 12. From germline, CDR1 is LGHNT and CDR2 FRNRAP. CDR3 DNA sequence: TGTGCTAGTGGTTTGAGACTGGGGACTAGCGGGAGTGGGGGCGAGCAGTACTTC. Amino acids: CASGLRLGTSGSGGEQYF.

This clonotype has ten or more counts. This sequence joins TRBV27 and TRBJ2-5, with D possibly matching TRBD2 (5 bases). Germline CDR1 reads MNHEY; CDR2 reads SMNVEV (reference sequence). V was clipped by 0 bases and J by 2 bases, with 7 bases between them. The CDR3 is 14 amino acids. The CDR3 here is CASSLSRGQETQYF. CDR3 nucleotide sequence: TGTGCCAGCAGTTTATCGCGCGGGCAAGAGACCCAGTACTTC.

This clonotype occurred many times. The chain links TRBV7-2 to TRBJ2-1; TRBD2 matches 8 bases. This CDR3 is 16 amino acids long. After removal of 1 base from V and 7 bases from J, the junction contained 9 bases not matched to a gene. Germline CDR1 is SGHTA and CDR2 is FQGNSA. CDR3 sequence (DNA): TGTGCCAGCAGCTTAGTCGGTCGGGGGGGCAGAAATGAGCAGTTCTTC. Its translation is CASSLVGRGGRNEQFF. The full variable domain, in which reference TRBV7-2 and TRBJ2-1 provide the parts outside the CDR3, is GAGVSQSPSNKVTEKGKDVELRCDPISGHTALYWYRQSLGQGLEFLIYFQGNSAPDKSGLPSDRFSAERTGGSVSTLTIQRTQQEDSAVYLCASSLVGRGGRNEQFFGPGTRLTVL.

This chain joins TRBV27 and TRBJ2-3, with TRBD2 matching over 13 bases. The CDR3 runs to 15 residues. Germline trimming cut 6 bases from V and 4 bases from J; bases unmatched to any gene: 4. Germline V gene data show CDR1 as MNHEY and CDR2 as SMNVEV (reference sequence). The CDR3 region is CASRILAGGADTQYF. The DNA of the CDR3 is TGTGCCAGCAGAATACTAGCGGGAGGGGCAGATACGCAGTATTTT.

This clonotype was picked up a small number of times. The chain uses TRBV5-1 and TRBJ1-3; D is undetermined. Trimming cost V 0 bases and J 4 bases, with 8 bases left between them. Germline V gives CDR1 SGHRS, CDR2 YFSETQ. The CDR3 runs to 14 residues. The CDR3 here is CASSLDKAGNTIYF. The DNA for the CDR3 is TGCGCCAGCAGCTTGGATAAGGCGGGAAACACCATATATTTT.

The V call is TRBV15, the J call TRBJ2-7; 11 bases match TRBD2. CDR3 size: 16 residues. Germline assignment: CDR1 LNHNV and CDR2 YYDKDF (reference sequence). Losses at the gene ends were 7 bases for V and 3 bases for J; bases not matched to a gene: 11. CDR3 region: CATNPGTSGGFYEQYF. For the CDR3, the DNA is TGTGCCACCAACCCAGGGACTAGCGGAGGTTTCTACGAGCAGTACTTC.

Many counts were recorded for this clonotype. The rearrangement uses TRBV19 and TRBJ2-1, with TRBD2 identical over 14 bases. The CDR3 loop spans 15 amino acids. The germline CDR1 and CDR2 sequences are LNHDA and SQIVND (reference sequence). V dropped 4 bases and J dropped 9; count of bases not matched to a gene: 5. CDR3 in amino acids: CASSRGLAGGTEQFF. CDR3 nucleotide sequence: TGTGCCAGTAGTAGAGGACTAGCGGGAGGTACTGAGCAGTTCTTC.

This clonotype was seen a handful of times. The rearrangement joins TRBV7-9 to TRBJ2-5; D is possibly TRBD2 (6 bases). V lost 5 bases and J lost 5, with 18 bases in between. The germline V gene has CDR1 SEHNR and CDR2 FQNEAQ (reference sequence). The length of the CDR3 is 15 residues. The CDR3 DNA reads as TGTGCCAGCAGCCCCCGGGAACCACGGGAGGAGACCCAGTACTTC. Translation: CASSPREPREETQYF.

This clonotype was recorded at least ten times. The genes are TRBV28 and TRBJ1-1, with D unclear. The CDR3 extends over 11 amino acids. Germline lookup yields CDR1 MDHEN and CDR2 SYDVKM. Trimming stripped 3 bases from V and 8 bases from J, with 7 bases between. CDR3: CASSFRIEAFF. CDR3 sequence (DNA): TGTGCCAGCAGTTTTAGGATCGAAGCTTTCTTT.

The table lists this clonotype with many counts. The V gene is TRBV6-1, the J gene TRBJ1-2; the match to TRBD1 covers 8 bases. The CDR3 is 14 amino acids. J was trimmed by 8 bases and V by 6 bases; bases with no gene match: 11. Germline V lookup: CDR1 MNHNS, CDR2 SASEGT. CDR3 protein: CASSPRTGKGGYTF. CDR3 DNA sequence: TGTGCCAGCAGCCCGCGGACAGGGAAAGGCGGCTACACCTTC.

At least ten counts were recorded for this clonotype. The chain couples TRBV6-2 or TRBV6-3 to TRBJ1-1; TRBD1 might be the D (6 bases). The CDR3 loop spans 13 amino acids. Germline V gene lookup returns CDR1 MNHEY and CDR2 SVGEGT. The V gene lost 4 bases and the J gene lost 4 bases, with 10 bases spanning the gap. Here the CDR3 reads CASSSTGPTEAFF. CDR3 sequence (DNA): TGTGCCAGCAGTTCTACAGGGCCCACTGAAGCTTTCTTT.

The chain has TRBV18 and TRBJ2-5; 9 bases line up with TRBD2. In germline, CDR1 is KGHSH, CDR2 LQKENI. V dropped 2 bases and J dropped 4; count of bases not matched to a gene: 2. This CDR3 has 14 residues. CDR3 sequence (DNA): TGTGCCAGCTCACCAATACTAGCGGGAGAGACCCAGTACTTC. This translates into CASSPILAGETQYF.

This clonotype was seen ten or more times. V usage is TRBV12-3 or TRBV12-4 and J usage is TRBJ1-2, with 7 bases matching TRBD1. This CDR3 spans 14 amino acids. Losses at the gene ends were 4 bases for V and 7 bases for J; bases not matched to a gene: 9. Here the CDR3 reads CASSSSTGEGGYTF. DNA of the CDR3: TGTGCCAGCAGTTCTTCAACAGGGGAAGGTGGCTACACCTTC.